This T cell receptor beta chain was documented in a study of radiation and T cells in renal cell carcinoma. Study outcomes and limitations: In blood, top tumor clones expanded by 2 weeks, shrinking by 4. No pretreatment tumor biopsies were available for baseline clonotypes.

V was pared by 5 bases and J by 4 bases, with 9 bases of the junction left unmatched. CDR1 MNHEY and CDR2 SMNVEV come from the germline V gene (reference sequence). CDR3 length equals 16 residues. About this clone: Its antigen is currently unknown.

Method: immunoSEQ multiplex PCR; TCRdb's copy keeps in-frame clones and lacks some. Altogether 130,000 to 150,000 clones are present, 86% being singletons, with the ten largest covering less than 20%. Described time point: blood 4 weeks post-SBRT, at nephrectomy. Treatment indicated: 15 Gy SBRT to primary tumor, nephrectomy 4 weeks later. The origin of this receptor is a woman between 45 and 60 years old with renal cell carcinoma. The sequencing used blood, collected from a patient whose treatment included radiotherapy and nephrectomy. The chain carries TRBV27 and TRBJ2-1; 9 bases agree with TRBD1. The CDR3 DNA reads as TGTGCCAGCAGTAAACTACGGGACAGGGTTTACAATGAGCAGTTCTTC. This encodes CASSKLRDRVYNEQFF.